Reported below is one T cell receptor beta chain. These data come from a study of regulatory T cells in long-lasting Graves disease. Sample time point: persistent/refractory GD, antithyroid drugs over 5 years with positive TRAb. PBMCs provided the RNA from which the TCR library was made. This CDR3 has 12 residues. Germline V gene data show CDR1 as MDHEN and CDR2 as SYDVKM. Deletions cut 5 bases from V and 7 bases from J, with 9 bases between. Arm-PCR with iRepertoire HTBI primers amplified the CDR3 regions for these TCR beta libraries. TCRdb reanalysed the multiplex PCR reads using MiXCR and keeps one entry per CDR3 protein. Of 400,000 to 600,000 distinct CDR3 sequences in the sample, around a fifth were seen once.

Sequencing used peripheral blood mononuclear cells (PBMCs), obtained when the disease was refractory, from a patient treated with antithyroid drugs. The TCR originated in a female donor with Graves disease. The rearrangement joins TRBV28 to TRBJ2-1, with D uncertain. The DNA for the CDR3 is TGTGCCAGCAGTCCCCCAGGTAATGAGCAGTTCTTC. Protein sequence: CASSPPGNEQFF.